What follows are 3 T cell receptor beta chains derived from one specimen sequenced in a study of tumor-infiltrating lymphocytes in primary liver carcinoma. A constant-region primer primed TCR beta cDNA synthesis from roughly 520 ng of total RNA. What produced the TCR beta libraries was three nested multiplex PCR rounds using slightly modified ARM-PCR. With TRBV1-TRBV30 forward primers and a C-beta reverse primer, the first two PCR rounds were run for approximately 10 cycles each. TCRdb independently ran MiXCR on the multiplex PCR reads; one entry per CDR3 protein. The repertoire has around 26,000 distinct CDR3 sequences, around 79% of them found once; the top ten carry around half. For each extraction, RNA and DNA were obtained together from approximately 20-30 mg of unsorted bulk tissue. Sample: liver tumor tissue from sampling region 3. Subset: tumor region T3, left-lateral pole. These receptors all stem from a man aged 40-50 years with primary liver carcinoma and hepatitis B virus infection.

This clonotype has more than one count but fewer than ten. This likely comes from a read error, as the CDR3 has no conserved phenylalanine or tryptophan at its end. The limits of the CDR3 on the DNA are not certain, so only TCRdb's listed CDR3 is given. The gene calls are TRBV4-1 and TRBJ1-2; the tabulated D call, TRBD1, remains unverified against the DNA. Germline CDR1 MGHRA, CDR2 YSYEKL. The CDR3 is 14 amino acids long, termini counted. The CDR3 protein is CASSQGDRNYGYTL.

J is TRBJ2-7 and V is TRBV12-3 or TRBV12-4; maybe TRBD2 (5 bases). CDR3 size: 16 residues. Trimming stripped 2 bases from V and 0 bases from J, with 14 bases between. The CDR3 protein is CASSLMDSSSSYEQYF. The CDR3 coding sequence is TGTGCCAGCAGTTTAATGGACTCCAGTAGCTCCTACGAGCAGTACTTC.

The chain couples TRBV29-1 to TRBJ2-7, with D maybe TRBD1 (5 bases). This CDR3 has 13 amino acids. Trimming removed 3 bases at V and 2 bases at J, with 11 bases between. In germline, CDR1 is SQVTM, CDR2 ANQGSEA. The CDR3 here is CSVDGQGPYEQYF. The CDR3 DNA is TGCAGCGTTGATGGACAAGGACCCTACGAGCAGTACTTC.